A selection of T cell receptor beta chains follows, all from one sample in a study of cytomegalovirus exposure and HLA in healthy donors. Sequencing was performed with immunoSEQ multiplex PCR; in TCRdb, only in-frame clones are kept and a portion is missing. The sample includes 95,000 to 100,000 clones, roughly 82% seen only once; the top ten take 8% to 13%. Sequencing input: PBMCs. These receptors were collected from a man aged 45-65 years in good health and CMV-seronegative. The CDR3 runs from the conserved cysteine through the conserved F or W. Each record gives: J gene, V gene, CDR3 protein.

TRBJ1-1	TRBV4-1	CASSPGQGNTEAFF
TRBJ2-4	TRBV6-6	CASSSSSTVAKNIQYF
TRBJ2-5	TRBV2	CASRPQGGETQYF
TRBJ1-2	TRBV6-1	CASSKPDRVANGYTF
TRBJ2-4	TRBV5-1	CASSWGQEGKNIQYF
TRBJ2-2	TRBV28	CASSRGQTNTGELFF
TRBJ1-6	TRBV11-3	CASSSKGTGRSPLHF
TRBJ2-3	TRBV28	CASSSTRRGYF
TRBJ1-1	TRBV7-2	CASSSGLNTEAFF
TRBJ2-5	TRBV7-2	CASSSTSPETQYF
TRBJ1-5	TRBV6-5	CASSTRQGRQPQHF
TRBJ1-3	TRBV7-2	CASSLYRGTDSGNTIYF
TRBJ2-1	TRBV28	CASRLSEGEQFF
TRBJ1-2	TRBV30	CAWIQTGGNYGYTF
TRBJ1-5	TRBV4-2	CASSQERQGGQPQHF
TRBJ1-5	TRBV28	CASGTLNQPQHF
TRBJ2-7	TRBV7-6	CASSPLGSSYEQYF
TRBJ2-7	TRBV18	CASSPGLEYEQYF
TRBJ2-1	TRBV19	CASSTWTSGNYNEQFF
TRBJ2-7	TRBV30	CAWSFSGQSYEQYF
TRBJ1-4	TRBV6-5	CASSYSGGADNEKLFF
TRBJ2-5	TRBV5-5	CASSVGLAGRETQYF
TRBJ2-7	TRBV7-2	CASSLQLLAGREQYF
TRBJ2-1	TRBV11-2	CASSLAPARGGYNEQFF
TRBJ2-2	TRBV28	CASSLQVYTGELFF
NA	TRBV28	CASSFTGTLSYEQYF
TRBJ2-5	TRBV18	CASSSGGETQYF
TRBJ1-1	TRBV9	CASSAGLMNTEAFF
TRBJ2-7	TRBV5-1	CASSLGTGLEQYF
TRBJ2-3	TRBV4-3	CASSQDGAGAFEDTQYF
TRBJ2-2	TRBV4-2	CASSQERGNTGELFF
TRBJ2-3	TRBV5-8	CASSLAGFPDTQYF
TRBJ2-7	TRBV2	CASSETGTTSEQYF
TRBJ1-5	TRBV6-5	CASSTNGGSGQPQHF
TRBJ1-1	TRBV4-1	CASSQDPGMNTEAFF
TRBJ2-6	TRBV30	CAWSESRQGGYGVLTF
TRBJ1-1	TRBV13	CASSLTRQGAITEAFF
TRBJ2-3	TRBV7-3	CASSQGASRRTDTQYF
TRBJ1-5	TRBV7-9	CATGQDNQPQHF
TRBJ1-1	TRBV12-5	CASGLVSGGHTEAFF
TRBJ2-7	TRBV28	CASCNRGLSYEQYF
TRBJ1-4	TRBV6-5	CASSRGEKLFF
TRBJ1-3	TRBV10-2	CASSEQAPGNTIYF
TRBJ1-1	TRBV7-2	CASGYGLLNTEAFF
TRBJ1-5	TRBV5-1	CASSLALNQPQHF
TRBJ1-1	TRBV5-8	CASSGTESTEAFF
TRBJ1-1	TRBV6-1	CASNKRINTEAFF
TRBJ1-1	TRBV7-9	CASSLAGGEAFF
TRBJ1-6	TRBV5-1	CASSVPGQGNSPLHF
TRBJ2-3	TRBV6-6	CASSLQERGGQDTQYF
TRBJ2-2	TRBV11-3	CASSPGTGVREDTGELFF
TRBJ2-5	TRBV5-4	CASSRSGVQVAETQYF
TRBJ2-5	TRBV5-1	CASTSEGGGPGSETQYF
TRBJ1-5	TRBV4-1	CASSQGGGGQPQHF
TRBJ1-1	TRBV5-1	CASSFSGTEAFF
TRBJ1-1	TRBV6-4	CASSERSGGTEAFF